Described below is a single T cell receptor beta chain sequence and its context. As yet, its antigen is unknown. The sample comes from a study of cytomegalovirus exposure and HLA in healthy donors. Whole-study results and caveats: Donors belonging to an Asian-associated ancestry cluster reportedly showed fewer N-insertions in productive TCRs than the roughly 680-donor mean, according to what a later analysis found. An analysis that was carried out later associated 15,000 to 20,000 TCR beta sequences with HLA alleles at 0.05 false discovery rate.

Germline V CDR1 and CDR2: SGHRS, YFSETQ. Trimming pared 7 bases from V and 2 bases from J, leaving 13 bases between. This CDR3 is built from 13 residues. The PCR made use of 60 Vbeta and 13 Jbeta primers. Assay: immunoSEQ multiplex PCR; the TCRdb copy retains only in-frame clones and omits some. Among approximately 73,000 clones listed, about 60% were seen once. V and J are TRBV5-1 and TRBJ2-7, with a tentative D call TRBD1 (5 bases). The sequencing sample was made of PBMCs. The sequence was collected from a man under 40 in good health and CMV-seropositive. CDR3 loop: CASSPAGTYEQYF. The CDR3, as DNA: TGCGCCAGCTCGCCGGCAGGGACCTACGAGCAGTACTTC.